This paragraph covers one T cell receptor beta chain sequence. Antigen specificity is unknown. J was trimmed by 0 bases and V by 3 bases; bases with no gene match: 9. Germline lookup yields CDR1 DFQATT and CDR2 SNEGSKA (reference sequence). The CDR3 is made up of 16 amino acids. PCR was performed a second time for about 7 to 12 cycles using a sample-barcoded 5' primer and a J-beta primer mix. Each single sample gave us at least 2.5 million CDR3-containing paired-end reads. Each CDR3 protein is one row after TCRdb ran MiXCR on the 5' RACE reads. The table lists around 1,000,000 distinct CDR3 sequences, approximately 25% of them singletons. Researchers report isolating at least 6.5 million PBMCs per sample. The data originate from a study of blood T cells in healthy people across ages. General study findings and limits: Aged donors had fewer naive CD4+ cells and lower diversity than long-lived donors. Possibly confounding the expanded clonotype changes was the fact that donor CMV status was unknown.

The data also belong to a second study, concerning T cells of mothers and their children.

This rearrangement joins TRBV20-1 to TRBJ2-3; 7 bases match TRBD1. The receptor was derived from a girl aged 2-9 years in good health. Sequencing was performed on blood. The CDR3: CSASLLTGKSTDTQYF. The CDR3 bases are TGCAGTGCTAGTCTCCTGACAGGGAAGAGCACAGATACGCAGTATTTT.